This T cell receptor (beta chain) was recovered during a study of blood T cell repertoires in COVID-19. Generated by immunoSEQ multiplex PCR, the TCRdb table keeps only in-frame clones and is missing some. The sample contains about 150,000 clones, around 80% of which appear only once. The CDR3 covers 13 residues. Germline CDR1 SNHLY, CDR2 FYNNEI. V was pared by 4 bases and J by 0 bases, with 4 bases between. This sequence was found in a human donor with acute or convalescent COVID-19. The donor label of this sample is uncertain. The specimen sequenced was peripheral blood. V and J are TRBV2 and TRBJ1-3; the D is unclear. Written as DNA, the CDR3 is TGTGCCAGCAGTGGAGACTCTGGAAACACCATATATTTT. This gives the protein CASSGDSGNTIYF.